These T cell receptor beta chains were read from a single sample in a study of T cells in pancreatic ductal adenocarcinoma. Sequencing used immunoSEQ multiplex PCR; TCRdb keeps in-frame clones, though not all of them. The sample shows 15,000 to 20,000 clones, 88% of them seen only once. Sequencing was performed on PBMCs. Receptor source: a human donor with pancreatic ductal adenocarcinoma. Both conserved end residues are part of each CDR3. Fields, in order: V gene, J gene, CDR3 protein.

TRBV11-3,TRBJ2-3,CASSSRLASEDTQYF
TRBV29-1,TRBJ1-1,CSTRTGGFSTEAFF
TRBV19,TRBJ2-2,CASSGERVTGELFF
TRBV7-8,TRBJ2-3,CASSLGLAGGTTDTQYF
TRBV27,TRBJ2-1,CASSERGGYNEQFF
TRBV19,TRBJ2-3,CASSITSGGSADTQYF
TRBV9,TRBJ2-5,CASSPRGIPPETQYF
TRBV11-3,TRBJ2-2,CASSLGQGVGGELFF
TRBV19,TRBJ2-5,CASSPRLAGAGETQYF
TRBV7-9,TRBJ2-7,CASSFSKDYEQYF
TRBV7-3,TRBJ2-7,CASSAGPSYEQYF
TRBV28,TRBJ2-1,CASSSFVGAGNEQFF
TRBV28,TRBJ1-1,CASSSPGITGFTEAFF
TRBV5-6,TRBJ1-1,CASSSMGTVTEAFF
TRBV19,TRBJ1-1,CASNKNTEAFF
TRBV9,TRBJ1-2,CASSADLLYGYTF
TRBV6-5,TRBJ2-7,CASSYGRTYEQYF
TRBV11-3,TRBJ2-5,CASSLQETQYF
TRBV13,TRBJ2-4,CASSLGLIEKNIQYF
TRBV11-2,TRBJ2-3,CASSLAGREGDTQYF
TRBV7-8,TRBJ1-1,CASSFPGQGKMNTEAFF
TRBV6-1,TRBJ2-1,CASSDLRDRGSNEQFF
TRBV7-2,TRBJ1-2,CASAPKPATGGYTF
TRBV9,TRBJ2-2,CASSVVAGGSNTGELFF
TRBV21-1,TRBJ2-2,CASSRIAGGGSGELFF
TRBV7-2,TRBJ1-5,CASSLALGGPQHF
TRBV9,TRBJ2-7,CASSLSSPHEQYF
TRBV27,TRBJ1-3,CASSLSGNSGNTIYF
TRBV11-2,TRBJ2-1,CASSGGGGGAAREQFF
TRBV6-5,TRBJ1-5,CASSEVGGAYQPQHF
TRBV4-2,TRBJ1-3,CASSQGAADSGNTIYF
TRBV28,TRBJ1-5,CASSTDAMQPQHF
TRBV7-9,TRBJ2-1,CASSSSGAGDEQFF
TRBV7-7,TRBJ2-3,CASTRLAGGPDTQYF
TRBV11-1,TRBJ2-7,CASSLADRARGYEQYF
TRBV28,TRBJ1-1,CASSLPTETEAFF
TRBV10-3,TRBJ1-6,CAIRTMTGYNSPLHF
TRBV19,TRBJ1-4,CASSIARGGGKLFF
TRBV10-3,TRBJ1-5,CAISGEGAHQPQHF
TRBV30,TRBJ2-5,CAWRRILGQETQYF
TRBV7-2,TRBJ1-1,CASHRGTKNTEAFF
TRBV5-1,TRBJ1-4,CASSQGGPDEKLFF
TRBV19,TRBJ1-1,CASSIRQGGTEAFF
TRBV5-5,TRBJ1-3,CASSLNIIPDRPPGNTIYF
TRBV11-3,TRBJ1-2,CASSGPSYGYTF
TRBV28,TRBJ1-5,CASTFGRGFRSNQPQHF
TRBV7-2,TRBJ2-7,CASSFSGGPYEQYF
TRBV6-5,TRBJ2-7,CASSYWPTYEQYF
TRBV28,TRBJ2-3,CASSPFGSTDTQYF
TRBV9,TRBJ2-3,CASTPGLTTDTQYF
TRBV18,TRBJ2-1,CASSPDYLNNEQFF
TRBV30,TRBJ1-5,CAWSNQVGINQPQHF
TRBV4-2,TRBJ2-2,CASSQEWGGPDTGELFF
TRBV5-6,TRBJ1-2,CASSLVGTGDGYTF
TRBV4-3,TRBJ2-3,CASSQGGRGPTDTQYF
TRBV6-6,TRBJ1-4,CASSQSIGNEKLFF
TRBV4-3,TRBJ1-3,CASSQDIGTRNTIYF
TRBV29-1,TRBJ2-7,CSVEGRQGSYEQYF
TRBV5-6,TRBJ2-7,CASLLGQGASEQYF
TRBV4-2,TRBJ1-6,CASSHSTQGRDSPLHF